The entry below gives a single TCR beta chain sequence along with its context. This specimen belongs to a study of shared clonotypes between healthy human individuals. V shed 0 bases and J shed 0 bases, with 12 bases lying between them. In germline, CDR1 is SQVTM, CDR2 ANQGSEA. This CDR3 has 16 residues. Sorted subsets were amplified in replicate PCRs using about 210 ng DNA, 30,000 to 35,000 T cell genomes. Clones were read by immunoSEQ multiplex PCR, and TCRdb kept only the in-frame ones, dropping some. The data hold about 820,000 clones, with 80% to 95% observed a single time. Naive-designated CD8 cells lacked CD45RO, were positively enriched for CCR7, and omitted terminally differentiated effector memory CD45RA+ cells.

The source is a man aged 25-45 years in good health. Specimen: naive CD8+ T cells sorted from blood. This sequence joins TRBV29-1 and TRBJ2-1, with D possibly being TRBD1 or TRBD2 (5 bases each). The CDR3 DNA is TGCAGCGTTGAAGATTGGGGGTCCGGCTCCTACAATGAGCAGTTCTTC. It encodes CSVEDWGSGSYNEQFF.